The subject of this entry is one T cell receptor beta chain. Its antigen is unknown. These data belong to a study of OX40 agonist ivuxolimab in advanced cancers. Findings and caveats of the study: Expanded peripheral T cell antigen specificity was not determined. CD4+ and CD8+ blood T cells expanded clonally by week 6 at 0.1 to 3.0 mg/kg.

Only in-frame clones appear in the TCRdb table, and some are missing; sequencing was by immunoSEQ multiplex PCR. The sample lists tens of thousands of clones; around 85% were seen once. Germline V gene sequence: CDR1 GTSNPN, CDR2 SVGIG (reference sequence). Deletions cut 1 base from V and 7 bases from J, with 12 bases between. This CDR3 contains 13 residues. This specimen consisted of CD4+ or CD8+ T cells sorted from blood, obtained in a trial of the OX40 agonist ivuxolimab. The TCR was taken from an adult with an advanced solid tumor such as melanoma, head and neck, liver or kidney cancer. V usage is TRBV30 and J usage is TRBJ2-3; D call uncertain. The CDR3 sequence is CAWSASRANTQYF. CDR3 nucleotides: TGTGCCTGGAGTGCTAGTAGGGCGAATACGCAGTATTTT. The full variable domain, its missing parts supplied by reference TRBV30 and TRBJ2-3, is SQTIHQWPATLVQPVGSPLSLECTVEGTSNPNLYWYRQAAGRGLQLLFYSVGIGQISSEVPQNLSASRPQDRQFILSSKKLLLSDSGFYLCAWSASRANTQYFGPGTRLTVL.